These 28 T cell receptor beta chains share one sample of origin, sequenced in a study of control samples from healthy donors and cancer patients. Assay: immunoSEQ multiplex PCR; the TCRdb copy retains only in-frame clones and omits some. The sample records over 75,000 clones, about four fifths being singletons. Sequencing was carried out using blood. These receptor sequences come from a man between 60 and 75 years old in good health.

The rearrangement links TRBV2 to TRBJ2-3; the D is unclear. In germline, CDR1 is SNHLY, CDR2 FYNNEI. Trimming shortened V by 6 bases and J by 0 bases, and 10 bases separated the two germline ends. This CDR3 contains 14 residues. The CDR3 spells CASRTTSSTDTQYF. Written as DNA, the CDR3 is TGTGCCAGCAGGACGACTTCTAGCACAGATACGCAGTATTTT.

The CDR3 region has the DNA TGTGCCACCAGCAGAGCCCGGCAGGGGAGTGAGCAGTTCTTC. This translates into CATSRARQGSEQFF. The V call is TRBV15, the J call TRBJ2-1, with D perhaps matching TRBD1 (6 bases). The CDR3 has 14 amino acids. V dropped 1 base and J dropped 9 bases, with 13 bases sitting between them. The germline CDR1 and CDR2 sequences are LNHNV and YYDKDF (reference sequence).

The chain links TRBV4-1 to TRBJ1-4; D unresolved. V lost 2 bases, J lost 0 bases, and 7 bases lay in between. The CDR3 is 15 amino acids. CDR1 and CDR2 from the germline V gene are MGHRA and YSYEKL. This CDR3 reads CASSQPIATNEKLFF. The CDR3 DNA reads TGCGCCAGCAGCCAACCAATTGCAACTAATGAAAAACTGTTTTTT.

This clone was counted once. The rearrangement joins TRBV12-5 to TRBJ2-5, with D perhaps matching TRBD1 or TRBD2 (5 bases each). Germline loops: CDR1 LGHNT, CDR2 FRNRAP. There are 12 residues in the CDR3. V was shortened by 3 bases and J by 7 bases, with 9 bases between the two germline ends. The DNA of the CDR3 is TGTGCTAGTGGTTTCACGGGGCCGACCCAGTACTTC. Translation gives CASGFTGPTQYF.

This chain uses TRBV5-5 with TRBJ2-3; the D is unclear. CDR1 is SGHKS, CDR2 YYEKEE, per germline (reference sequence). This CDR3 contains 17 residues. The V and J ends lost 2 bases and 2 bases respectively, with 18 bases between them. CDR3 sequence (DNA): TGTGCCAGCAGCTTAGTGGCAGGTCACCGCCTCACAGATACGCAGTATTTT. Protein product: CASSLVAGHRLTDTQYF.

The V and J genes are TRBV2 and TRBJ1-1, with D uncertain. The CDR3 has 13 amino acids. V was trimmed by 10 bases and J by 0 bases, leaving 12 bases between them. Germline-derived CDR1 and CDR2 are SNHLY and FYNNEI. In DNA, the CDR3 is TGTGCCACCCAAAGACTGATGAACACTGAAGCTTTCTTT. Encoded protein: CATQRLMNTEAFF.

V usage is TRBV7-2 and J usage is TRBJ2-7, with 9 nucleotides matching TRBD2. This CDR3 is 17 amino acids long. Germline loops: CDR1 SGHTA, CDR2 FQGNSA. Losses at the gene ends were 1 base for V and 2 bases for J; bases not matched to a gene: 9. The CDR3 here is CASSLVGSGRTPYEQYF. The DNA for the CDR3 is TGTGCCAGCAGCTTAGTCGGTAGCGGGAGAACCCCCTACGAGCAGTACTTC.

The gene calls are TRBV5-1 and TRBJ2-3; D unresolved. In germline, CDR1 is SGHRS, CDR2 YFSETQ. There are 12 residues in the CDR3. The ends were cut back, 5 bases at V and 0 bases at J, with 4 bases in the middle. The DNA for the CDR3 is TGCGCCAGCAGGCCAAGCACAGATACGCAGTATTTT. Residues: CASRPSTDTQYF.

The gene calls are TRBV10-2 and TRBJ2-7; D remains unclear. Trimming cost V 0 bases and J 4 bases, with 13 bases left between them. Germline assignment: CDR1 WSHSY and CDR2 SAAADI. This CDR3 has 15 amino acids. The CDR3 region is CASSESGLDSYEQYF. CDR3 DNA: TGCGCCAGCAGTGAGTCTGGGTTAGACTCTTACGAGCAGTACTTC.

The CDR3 nucleotides are TGTGCCAGCCGGCCTTCGGGACATGGGCACGAGCAGTACTTC. This translates into CASRPSGHGHEQYF. The V gene is TRBV19, the J gene TRBJ2-7; D possibly corresponds to TRBD1 (6 bases). Germline CDR1 LNHDA, CDR2 SQIVND (reference sequence). The CDR3 sequence is 14 residues long. Trimming took off 9 bases at V and 5 bases at J, with 20 bases between the two ends.

The V gene is TRBV21-1, the J gene TRBJ2-4. TRBV21-1 is labeled a pseudogene. The CDR3 runs 17 residues. The CDR3 sequence: CASTKTRGGLAKNIQYF. DNA for the CDR3: TGTGCCAGCACCAAAACCAGGGGAGGTCTAGCCAAAAACATTCAGTACTTC.

This clone came up a few times. J is TRBJ2-7 and V is TRBV9; 8 nucleotides line up with TRBD1. The V gene end was trimmed by 4 bases and the J gene end by 5 bases; junction bases not matched to a gene: 5. Germline V lookup: CDR1 SGDLS, CDR2 YYNGEE. CDR3 length: 13 amino acids. The CDR3 here is CASSSRTGNEQYF. The CDR3 coding sequence is TGTGCCAGCAGCTCCCGGACAGGGAACGAGCAGTACTTC.

This chain uses TRBV19 with TRBJ2-3; 8 bases line up with TRBD1. The CDR3 has 16 residues. CDR1 is LNHDA, CDR2 SQIVND, per germline (reference sequence). V dropped 5 bases and J dropped 0; count of bases not matched to a gene: 7. CDR3: CASSLWTGTSTDTQYF. In nucleotides, the CDR3 is TGTGCCAGTAGTTTATGGACAGGGACTAGCACAGATACGCAGTATTTT.

This chain joins TRBV19 and TRBJ2-4; no clear D. The CDR3 is 13 residues long. CDR1 and CDR2 from the germline V gene are LNHDA and SQIVND (reference sequence). V lost 5 bases, J lost 6 bases, and 11 bases lay in between. The CDR3 DNA follows: TGTGCCAGTAGTCTACCGGTCACAAACATTCAGTACTTC. Residues: CASSLPVTNIQYF.

The CDR3 protein is CASSLWDYSYEQYF. The CDR3 bases are TGCGCCAGCAGCTTGTGGGACTACTCCTACGAGCAGTACTTC. The chain recombines TRBV5-1 with TRBJ2-7, with 7 bases that match TRBD2. The CDR3 sequence is 14 residues long. Germline V gene sequence: CDR1 SGHRS, CDR2 YFSETQ. Losses at the gene ends were 1 base for V and 0 bases for J; bases not matched to a gene: 1.

The genes are TRBV4-2 and TRBJ2-3; 9 bases fit TRBD1. The V segment lost 0 bases and the J segment 6 bases; nucleotides outside the gene matches: 7. The CDR3 length is 16 residues. Germline CDR1 and CDR2: LGHNA and YNFKEQ. The CDR3 sequence is CASSQEAQGAPDTQYF. CDR3 coding DNA: TGTGCCAGCAGCCAAGAGGCACAGGGGGCGCCCGATACGCAGTATTTT.

The chain employs TRBV7-9 and TRBJ2-2, with D possibly being TRBD1 (5 bases). This CDR3 is 15 amino acids long. The V end lost 5 bases, the J end lost 2 bases, and 12 bases lay between the germline ends. Germline V lookup: CDR1 SEHNR, CDR2 FQNEAQ (reference sequence). DNA of the CDR3: TGTGCCAGCAGCCTCACAGGAGCCAACACCGGGGAGCTGTTTTTT. It yields the protein CASSLTGANTGELFF.

Only one count was recorded for this clone. The rearrangement links TRBV4-2 to TRBJ1-1, with 8 bases that match TRBD1. From germline, CDR1 is LGHNA and CDR2 YNFKEQ. Losses at the gene ends were 5 bases for V and 4 bases for J; bases not matched to a gene: 6. CDR3 length: 14 amino acids. Here the CDR3 DNA reads TGTGCCAGCAGCACTCACAGGGGGGGCACTGAAGCTTTCTTT. Its protein product is CASSTHRGGTEAFF.

The chain is built from TRBV20-1 and TRBJ2-7; D is undetermined. The ends were cut back, 0 bases at V and 5 bases at J, with 5 bases in the middle. Germline values: CDR1 DFQATT, CDR2 SNEGSKA (reference sequence). The CDR3 runs 11 residues. This CDR3 reads CSARDNHEQYF. The CDR3, as DNA: TGCAGTGCTAGAGATAACCACGAGCAGTACTTC.

This clone has only one observation. The J gene is TRBJ1-1, the V gene TRBV6-5; no definite D call. Between the trimmed V and J ends, which lost 3 bases and 4 bases, there was a span of 12 bases. Germline loops: CDR1 MNHEY, CDR2 SVGAGI. This CDR3 spans 14 amino acids. CDR3 nucleotides: TGTGCCAGCAGTTATTCTGAGGCTAGCACTGAAGCTTTCTTT. Translation: CASSYSEASTEAFF.

The V gene is TRBV7-9, the J gene TRBJ1-5; 7 bases fit TRBD1. The trim removed 5 bases at V and 3 bases at J, leaving 4 bases unmatched. This CDR3 has 14 residues. The V gene's germline CDR1 is SEHNR and CDR2 FQNEAQ (reference sequence). CDR3 loop: CASSGGQFNQPQHF. The CDR3 DNA follows: TGTGCCAGCAGCGGGGGACAGTTCAATCAGCCCCAGCATTTT. The full variable domain, rest sourced from reference TRBV7-9 and TRBJ1-5, is DTGVSQNPRHKITKRGQNVTFRCDPISEHNRLYWYRQTLGQGPEFLTYFQNEAQLEKSRLLSDRFSAERPKGSFSTLEIQRTEQGDSAMYLCASSGGQFNQPQHFGDGTRLSIL.

The chain's CDR3 is CASSFGQGGEKLFF. For the CDR3, the DNA is TGCGCCAGCAGCTTCGGACAGGGCGGTGAAAAACTGTTTTTT. The V gene is TRBV5-1, the J gene TRBJ1-4; TRBD1 agrees at 8 bases. Unmatched junction bases numbered 4, after V lost 2 bases and J lost 7 bases. Germline CDR1 SGHRS, CDR2 YFSETQ. This CDR3 is built from 14 residues.

This clone was recorded a few times. This rearrangement joins TRBV7-9 to TRBJ2-3, with D possibly matching TRBD1 (5 bases). Trimming stripped 6 bases from V and 0 bases from J, with 16 bases between. The CDR3 consists of 16 residues. Germline V gene sequence: CDR1 SEHNR, CDR2 FQNEAQ (reference sequence). CDR3 loop: CASREIGASSTDTQYF. The CDR3 DNA is TGTGCCAGCAGGGAAATTGGGGCTTCTAGCACAGATACGCAGTATTTT.

The chain joins TRBV23-1 to TRBJ2-4; D unclear. TRBV23-1 falls under the ORF class, with uncertain function. This CDR3 is 16 amino acids long. V was cut by 0 bases and J by 0 bases, with 9 bases left in between. CDR3 in amino acids: CASSQSPEKAKNIQYF. The CDR3 DNA reads TGCGCCAGCAGTCAATCGCCCGAAAAAGCCAAAAACATTCAGTACTTC.

The chain has TRBV5-1 and TRBJ2-5; D unclear. Per germline, CDR1 SGHRS and CDR2 YFSETQ. The CDR3 is 12 residues long. V lost 4 bases and J lost 5, with 9 bases in between. This CDR3 is CASSPDEETQYF. The CDR3 coding sequence is TGCGCCAGCAGCCCAGACGAGGAGACCCAGTACTTC. The full variable domain, rest sourced from reference TRBV5-1 and TRBJ2-5, is KAGVTQTPRYLIKTRGQQVTLSCSPISGHRSVSWYQQTPGQGLQFLFEYFSETQRNKGNFPGRFSGRQFSNSRSEMNVSTLELGDSALYLCASSPDEETQYFGPGTRLLVL.

V is TRBV11-3 and J is TRBJ2-3; 12 nucleotides line up with TRBD2. Unmatched junction bases numbered 8, after V lost 5 bases and J lost 5 bases. The CDR3 has 16 amino acids. Germline CDR1 is SGHNT and CDR2 is YENEEA. CDR3 DNA: TGTGCCAGCAGCCAAGGACTAGCGGGGATGAGAGATACGCAGTATTTT. Amino acid sequence: CASSQGLAGMRDTQYF.

This sequence joins TRBV3-1 (or the pseudogene TRBV3-2) and TRBJ2-5; D not certain. V was trimmed by 6 bases and J by 2 bases, leaving 10 bases between them. CDR1 is LGHDT, CDR2 YNNKEL, per germline (reference sequence). This CDR3 is built from 13 residues. CDR3 sequence reads: CASSSGPQETQYF. In nucleotides, the CDR3 is TGTGCCAGCAGTTCTGGACCACAAGAGACCCAGTACTTC.

The chain is built from TRBV5-1 and TRBJ2-5; maybe TRBD2 (5 bases). This CDR3 comprises 11 residues. Deletions cut 7 bases from V and 5 bases from J, with 9 bases between. Germline V CDR1 and CDR2: SGHRS, YFSETQ. The CDR3 loop is CASLRGETQYF. CDR3 DNA: TGCGCCAGCTTAAGAGGGGAGACCCAGTACTTC.